This passage covers 8 T cell receptor beta chains from one sample sequenced in a study of cytomegalovirus exposure and HLA in healthy donors. Primers included in the PCR were 60 Vbeta and 13 Jbeta primers. Sequencing used immunoSEQ multiplex PCR; TCRdb keeps in-frame clones, though not all of them. The sample includes more than 150,000 clones, around 83% of them seen just once. Material for sequencing was PBMCs. The receptors originated from a girl aged 2-15 years in good health and CMV-seropositive.

V is TRBV6-1 and J is TRBJ2-3; D unclear. This CDR3 has 13 residues. Germline CDR1 MNHNS, CDR2 SASEGT. Trimming took 3 bases from V and 4 from J, leaving 8 bases between them. The CDR3, as DNA: TGTGCCAGCAGTGATGCGAGCTCAGATACGCAGTATTTT. Encoded protein: CASSDASSDTQYF.

The chain uses TRBV10-2 and TRBJ2-3, with 12 bases fitting TRBD2. Germline values: CDR1 WSHSY, CDR2 SAAADI. V was pared by 4 bases and J by 1 base, with 15 bases of the junction left unmatched. CDR3 length: 20 amino acids. CDR3: CASSVPLAGGLHGGTDTQYF. The CDR3 nucleotides read TGCGCCAGCAGTGTTCCACTAGCGGGGGGTCTTCACGGGGGCACAGATACGCAGTATTTT.

The chain uses TRBV19 and TRBJ2-2; 8 nucleotides agree with TRBD1. Losses at the gene ends were 5 bases for V and 0 bases for J; bases not matched to a gene: 8. Germline CDR1 LNHDA, CDR2 SQIVND (reference sequence). The CDR3 has 17 residues. The CDR3 DNA is TGTGCCAGTAGTCCCCCAGGACAGGGACCGAACACCGGGGAGCTGTTTTTT. This codes for CASSPPGQGPNTGELFF.

V and J are TRBV25-1 and TRBJ1-1, with D tentatively TRBD1 (5 bases). This CDR3 has 15 amino acids. V lost 3 bases and J lost 5, with 16 bases in between. Per germline, CDR1 MGHDK and CDR2 SYGVNS. CDR3 sequence reads: CASSDNGRVLTEAFF. The CDR3 DNA is TGTGCCAGCAGTGATAATGGCAGGGTTTTAACTGAAGCTTTCTTT.

This clone has only a few counts. Other DNA sequences in this specimen translate into the identical CDR3. CDR3 DNA: TGTGCCAGCAGCGTGGACAGCTTGAACACTGAAGCTTTCTTT. Its translation: CASSVDSLNTEAFF. This sequence joins TRBV9 and TRBJ1-1, with D possibly TRBD1 on 6 matching bases. The CDR3 sequence is 14 residues long. The germline V gene encodes CDR1 SGDLS and CDR2 YYNGEE. V shed 2 bases and J shed 0 bases, with 8 bases lying between them.

This clone was recorded once. The CDR3 DNA reads TGCGCCAGCAGCTCGGCCGACAGGGCTATCTACGAGCAGTACTTC. It specifies CASSSADRAIYEQYF. V is TRBV5-1 and J is TRBJ2-7; 7 bases fit TRBD1. Germline V gene sequence: CDR1 SGHRS, CDR2 YFSETQ. With V trimmed by 3 bases and J by 3 bases, 9 bases remained unmatched. This CDR3 region has 15 residues.

The chain has TRBV9 and TRBJ2-1; TRBD2 matches 11 bases. The CDR3 has 15 amino acids. The germline gives CDR1 SGDLS, CDR2 YYNGEE. Trimming removed 0 bases from V and 4 bases from J; junction bases left unmatched: 0. The CDR3 sequence is CASSVGTSGYNEQFF. DNA of the CDR3: TGTGCCAGCAGCGTAGGGACTAGCGGGTACAATGAGCAGTTCTTC.

The CDR3 sequence: CASRYGTGVDEAFF. DNA of the CDR3: TGTGCCAGCAGATACGGGACAGGGGTAGATGAAGCTTTCTTT. The chain links TRBV5-4 to TRBJ1-1; TRBD1 matches 10 bases. V shed 5 bases, J shed 7 bases, and the junction held 8 bases outside the gene matches. Germline values: CDR1 SGHNT, CDR2 YYREEE (reference sequence). CDR3 length: 14 amino acids.